Described below is a single T cell receptor beta chain sequence and its context. Antigen specificity is unknown. This specimen belongs to a study of CD8+ T cells in alopecia areata. As for the study in general: Tofacitinib was taken orally by treated patients, and the dose was 5 to 10 mg twice daily.

Isolated RNA was reverse transcribed into cDNA used as the sequencing template. Produced via immunoSEQ multiplex PCR; TCRdb's table is partial and in-frame only. The table records around 100,000 clones, almost 60% of them present only once. Study-level results: Amid tofacitinib therapy, many expanded lesional clones stayed present in scalp and blood. Normal skin contains resident alphabeta T cells, and these are also sequenced in scalp samples.

This sample's treatment: oral pan-JAK inhibitor, 5-10 mg twice daily. Specimens obtained from alopecia areata patients comprised lesional scalp punch biopsies and peripheral blood. J was trimmed by 1 base and V by 7 bases; bases with no gene match: 7. The CDR3 spans 15 residues. CDR1 is LGHNT and CDR2 is FRNRAP in the germline V gene. The source was CD8+ T cells sorted from blood, collected at approximately week 60, from a patient treated with tofacitinib. J is TRBJ2-3 and V is TRBV12-5; 8 nucleotides match TRBD1. The receptor comes from a human donor with alopecia areata. The CDR3 loop is CASARTGSGTDTQYF. The CDR3 DNA sequence: TGTGCTAGTGCCCGGACAGGGTCAGGCACAGATACGCAGTATTTT.